This passage covers 25 T cell receptor beta chains from one sample sequenced in a study of OX40 agonist ivuxolimab in advanced cancers. The assay was immunoSEQ multiplex PCR, and TCRdb's table has in-frame clones only and misses some. The sample has about 53,000 clones, roughly 84% seen once; the top ten hold approximately 4.6%. This material consisted of CD4+ or CD8+ T cells sorted from blood, taken in a trial of the OX40 agonist ivuxolimab. The receptors come from an adult with an advanced solid tumor such as melanoma, head and neck, liver or kidney cancer.

CDR3 sequence (DNA): TGTGCCAGCAGTGCGGACCGGGGCCCGGGAACCCAGTACTTC. Translated: CASSADRGPGTQYF. This sequence joins TRBV6-1 and TRBJ2-5; D may correspond to TRBD1 or TRBD2 (5 bases each). The V gene's germline CDR1 is MNHNS and CDR2 SASEGT. The CDR3 covers 14 residues. Trimming cost V 4 bases and J 8 bases, with 17 bases left between them.

The rearrangement links TRBV7-8 to TRBJ2-2, with D perhaps TRBD2 (6 bases). The CDR3 totals 14 residues. With 7 bases removed from V and 2 bases from J, the gap between germline ends came to 11 bases. The germline V gene encodes CDR1 SGHVS and CDR2 FQNEAQ. The CDR3 DNA reads TGTGCCAGCAAATTAGCGGTAAACACCGGGGAGCTGTTTTTT. Amino acid sequence: CASKLAVNTGELFF.

A word on this clone: The DNA is left out, because the CDR3 cannot be placed on it with certainty; the CDR3 is given as TCRdb lists it. The chain employs TRBV27 and TRBJ2-7; the table's D call of TRBD2 was not tested on the DNA. The germline V gene encodes CDR1 MNHEY and CDR2 SMNVEV (reference sequence). The CDR3 contains 17 residues when both ends are counted. The CDR3: CASSSSLAGGPTGEQYF.

This clone was counted between two and nine times. The rearrangement links TRBV11-2 to TRBJ2-7, with 10 bases that match TRBD1. The CDR3 loop spans 16 amino acids. V shed 7 bases, J shed 0 bases, and the junction held 9 bases outside the gene matches. Per germline, CDR1 SGHAT and CDR2 FQNNGV. Here the CDR3 reads CASTQLGQGGSYEQYF. In nucleotides, the CDR3 is TGTGCCAGCACCCAGCTCGGACAGGGGGGCTCCTACGAGCAGTACTTC.

The chain is built from TRBV6-1 and TRBJ2-1; no firm D call. The germline V gene encodes CDR1 MNHNS and CDR2 SASEGT. V lost 4 bases to trimming and J lost 4 bases, with 11 bases between them. The CDR3 length is 14 residues. The CDR3 DNA reads TGTGCCAGCAGTGTACCAGACCGATACAATGAGCAGTTCTTC. It encodes CASSVPDRYNEQFF.

The count of this clone is one. The chain has TRBV5-8 and TRBJ1-3, with D maybe TRBD1 (5 bases). Trimming shortened V by 0 bases and J by 6 bases, and 13 bases separated the two germline ends. The CDR3 has 15 residues. The germline gives CDR1 SGHTS, CDR2 YDEGEE. The CDR3 spells CASSLGGPGVNTIYF. The CDR3 bases are TGTGCCAGCAGCTTGGGGGGACCCGGGGTAAACACCATATATTTT.

This chain connects TRBV11-3 to TRBJ2-1, with 7 bases aligning to TRBD1. Germline V gene lookup returns CDR1 SGHNT and CDR2 YENEEA. The CDR3 totals 15 residues. The V and J ends lost 5 bases and 7 bases, in that order; junction bases with no gene match: 11. The CDR3 is CASSRASNRGNEQFF. CDR3 in DNA: TGTGCCAGCAGCCGCGCCTCAAACAGGGGAAATGAGCAGTTCTTC. Drawing the rest from reference TRBV11-3 and TRBJ2-1, the complete variable domain is EAGVVQSPRYKIIEKKQPVAFWCNPISGHNTLYWYLQNLGQGPELLIRYENEEAVDDSQLPKDRFSAERLKGVDSTLKIQPAELGDSAVYLCASSRASNRGNEQFFGPGTRLTVL.

The chain couples TRBV11-2 to TRBJ2-2, with 9 bases identical to TRBD2. Germline V lookup: CDR1 SGHAT, CDR2 FQNNGV. The trim removed 2 bases at V and 5 bases at J, leaving 3 bases unmatched. This CDR3 is 15 amino acids long. The CDR3 bases are TGTGCCAGCAGCTTACAAACTAGCGGGACCGGGGAGCTGTTTTTT. Translating gives CASSLQTSGTGELFF.

This chain joins TRBV6-1 and TRBJ1-5, with a weak D call TRBD1 (6 bases). Germline lookup yields CDR1 MNHNS and CDR2 SASEGT. This CDR3 spans 14 amino acids. Trimming shortened V by 6 bases and J by 2 bases, and 11 bases separated the two germline ends. The CDR3 nucleotides read TGTGCCAGCAGCCAGGACAGCCGCAATCAGCCCCAGCATTTT. Its protein is CASSQDSRNQPQHF.

This chain uses TRBV29-1 with TRBJ2-1; 7 bases line up with TRBD2. CDR1 is SQVTM and CDR2 is ANQGSEA in the germline V gene. The CDR3 spans 18 residues. V shed 0 bases and J 9 bases; nucleotides not matched to a gene: 20. The CDR3: CSVEDVSFGAGEWGEQFF. In DNA form, the CDR3 reads TGCAGCGTTGAAGATGTTTCGTTCGGCGCGGGAGAATGGGGTGAGCAGTTCTTC.

The rearrangement joins TRBV5-1 to TRBJ2-3; the D is unclear. Germline values: CDR1 SGHRS, CDR2 YFSETQ. V lost 0 bases and J 2 bases, leaving 7 bases between the germline ends. This CDR3 contains 14 residues. CDR3 sequence (DNA): TGCGCCAGCAGCTTGGGTAATCCCACAGATACGCAGTATTTT. This translates into CASSLGNPTDTQYF.

The J gene is TRBJ2-7, the V gene TRBV19, with a weak D call TRBD2 (6 bases). V lost 9 bases, J lost 1 base, and 16 bases lay in between. Germline V gene lookup returns CDR1 LNHDA and CDR2 SQIVND (reference sequence). The CDR3 extends over 14 amino acids. The CDR3 sequence is CASSGTGGSYEQYF. The CDR3 DNA reads TGTGCCAGCTCTGGGACTGGCGGGTCCTACGAGCAGTACTTC.

This sequence joins TRBV11-2 and TRBJ2-1; 9 nucleotides agree with TRBD2. Germline trimming cut 2 bases from V and 3 bases from J; bases unmatched to any gene: 8. From germline, CDR1 is SGHAT and CDR2 FQNNGV. The CDR3 extends over 17 amino acids. The CDR3 DNA reads TGTGCCAGCAGCTTACGAGCGGGAGGAACCAGCTACAATGAGCAGTTCTTC. It yields the protein CASSLRAGGTSYNEQFF.

This clone was counted a few times. The chain has TRBV19 and TRBJ2-5; D tentatively reads TRBD1 or TRBD2 (6 bases each). The length of the CDR3 is 15 residues. CDR1 and CDR2 from the germline V gene are LNHDA and SQIVND (reference sequence). The V end lost 8 bases, the J end lost 1 base, and 17 bases lay between the germline ends. CDR3 residues: CASRPRGQPQETQYF. The CDR3 DNA reads as TGTGCCAGTCGGCCCCGGGGGCAGCCCCAAGAGACCCAGTACTTC.

This chain uses TRBV18 with TRBJ2-5; D possibly uses TRBD1 or TRBD2 (6 bases each). The germline V gene encodes CDR1 KGHSH and CDR2 LQKENI. The V and J ends lost 11 bases and 5 bases respectively, with 15 bases between them. This CDR3 has 12 residues. Here the CDR3 DNA reads TGTGCCGGATCCAGGGGAGGCGAGACCCAGTACTTC. It specifies CAGSRGGETQYF.

This clone was recorded a few times. CDR3 in amino acids: CASSYSEIAKNIQYF. The DNA of the CDR3 is TGTGCCAGCAGTTACTCGGAGATAGCCAAAAACATTCAGTACTTC. This chain links TRBV6-6 with TRBJ2-4, with D unresolved. The CDR3 is 15 residues long. Trimming took 0 bases from V and 0 from J, leaving 6 bases between them. The germline V gene has CDR1 MNHNY and CDR2 SVGAGI (reference sequence).

V and J are TRBV9 and TRBJ1-1; possibly TRBD1 for D (6 bases). The V and J ends lost 4 bases and 5 bases respectively, with 15 bases between them. Germline V gives CDR1 SGDLS, CDR2 YYNGEE. This CDR3 has 14 amino acids. Here the CDR3 DNA reads TGTGCCAGCAGCCCACTTACAGGGTGGACTGAAGCTTTCTTT. It encodes CASSPLTGWTEAFF.

The CDR3 region is CASSLEGVGNQPQHF. The CDR3 DNA follows: TGTGCCAGCAGCTTAGAGGGGGTGGGCAATCAGCCCCAGCATTTT. The rearrangement uses TRBV7-2 and TRBJ1-5; TRBD1 is a possible D gene (6 bases). V gave up 1 base and J gave up 2 bases, with 9 bases separating them. Germline values: CDR1 SGHTA, CDR2 FQGNSA. The CDR3 consists of 15 residues.

DNA for the CDR3: TGTGCCAGCAGCTTAGGGCCGGCAGGCTCCTACGAGCAGTACTTC. It yields the protein CASSLGPAGSYEQYF. The genes are TRBV7-2 and TRBJ2-7; D gene unclear. Germline V gene data show CDR1 as SGHTA and CDR2 as FQGNSA. This CDR3 has 15 amino acids. V dropped 1 base and J dropped 0 bases, with 10 bases sitting between them.

The gene calls are TRBV7-2 and TRBJ2-3; tentative D call: TRBD2 (6 bases). The germline V and J ends were trimmed by 6 bases and 4 bases, with 11 bases remaining between them. This CDR3 comprises 13 residues. Germline CDR1 reads SGHTA; CDR2 reads FQGNSA. The CDR3 spells CASRMTSPDTQYF. CDR3 in DNA: TGTGCCAGCAGGATGACTAGTCCAGATACGCAGTATTTT.

The J gene is TRBJ1-4, the V gene TRBV30; no definite D call. The V gene lost 2 bases and the J gene lost 6 bases, with 10 bases spanning the gap. The V gene's germline CDR1 is GTSNPN and CDR2 SVGIG (reference sequence). This CDR3 region has 13 residues. This chain's CDR3 is CAWSLSSHEKLFF. The CDR3 DNA follows: TGTGCCTGGAGTCTCAGTTCCCATGAAAAACTGTTTTTT.

V usage is TRBV19 and J usage is TRBJ2-7; D unclear. V lost 3 bases and J lost 2, with 20 bases in between. The CDR3 extends over 17 amino acids. Germline assignment: CDR1 LNHDA and CDR2 SQIVND (reference sequence). CDR3 nucleotides: TGTGCCAGTAGTATGTTCGGCCTCGATTACAACACCTACGAGCAGTACTTC. Translating it yields CASSMFGLDYNTYEQYF.

The J gene is TRBJ2-5, the V gene TRBV2; 8 bases are a match to TRBD2. Germline CDR1 is SNHLY and CDR2 is FYNNEI. The CDR3 is made up of 14 amino acids. Trimming removed 4 bases from V and 5 bases from J; junction bases left unmatched: 6. The CDR3 here is CASSVSGRAETQYF. The CDR3 region has the DNA TGTGCCAGCAGTGTCAGCGGGAGAGCGGAGACCCAGTACTTC.

This chain links TRBV7-6 with TRBJ1-2; 12 bases are shared with TRBD1. This CDR3 is built from 15 residues. Trimming removed 1 base from V and 7 bases from J; junction bases left unmatched: 4. Germline V gives CDR1 SGHVS, CDR2 FNYEAQ. The DNA of the CDR3 is TGTGCCAGCAGCTTAGGGGGACAGGGGGCTGGTGGCTACACCTTC. It yields the protein CASSLGGQGAGGYTF.

The rearrangement joins TRBV5-4 to TRBJ1-1; a weak D match, TRBD1 (5 bases). CDR3 length: 15 residues. From germline, CDR1 is SGHNT and CDR2 YYREEE (reference sequence). Trimming took off 4 bases at V and 4 bases at J, with 17 bases between the two ends. CDR3 nucleotides: TGTGCCAGCAGCAGAGACAAACAGGACTTCACTGAAGCTTTCTTT. It is translated as CASSRDKQDFTEAFF.